The 14 T cell receptor beta chains below come from one sample, sequenced in a study of blood T cell repertoires in COVID-19 (dated by TCRdb to 2018 to 2020). Preparation of the library involved the immunoSEQ multiplex PCR assay. Imported from immuneACCESS, the table was reduced by TCRdb to in-frame sequences with V and J called. These copies leave out some clones; in studies compared against another copy, an unresolved V gene accounts for under half, and the cause of the remainder is not known. The sample table lists roughly 230,000 clones, roughly nine tenths of them with a count of one. 3.5% to 5% of the sample belongs to the ten largest clones. Input material: peripheral blood. The receptors were sampled from a woman aged 35 to 49 who had recovered from COVID-19.

The rearrangement uses TRBV4-3 and TRBJ2-1; 8 positions agree with TRBD2. Germline loops: CDR1 LGHNA, CDR2 YSLEER. The CDR3 extends over 13 amino acids. Trimming at V came to 4 bases and at J to 10 bases, leaving 6 bases not matched to a gene. The CDR3 loop reads CASSPARGDEQFF. The DNA for the CDR3 is TGCGCCAGCAGCCCGGCGCGGGGGGACGAGCAGTTCTTC.

This clone was counted between two and nine times. V gene TRBV6-2 or TRBV6-3 combines with J gene TRBJ1-3; D remains ambiguous. V was clipped by 5 bases and J by 0 bases, with 17 bases between them. CDR1 is MNHEY and CDR2 is SVGEGT in the germline V gene. The CDR3 contains 17 residues. CDR3 region: CASSPFIGLSSGNTIYF. The CDR3 coding sequence is TGTGCCAGCAGTCCCTTCATCGGACTGAGCTCTGGAAACACCATATATTTT.

The sample holds a few counts of this clone. V is TRBV2 and J is TRBJ1-1; 10 bases line up with TRBD1. The CDR3 runs to 16 residues. The V gene's germline CDR1 is SNHLY and CDR2 FYNNEI. Trimming cost V 5 bases and J 6 bases; bases outside gene matches: 12. CDR3: CASSPGRTGGLAEAFF. CDR3 nucleotide sequence: TGTGCCAGCAGTCCAGGCCGGACAGGGGGGCTCGCTGAAGCTTTCTTT.

The rearrangement joins TRBV5-4 to TRBJ2-2; maybe TRBD2 (6 bases). The CDR3 consists of 16 residues. Trimming shortened V by 4 bases and J by 0 bases, and 13 bases separated the two germline ends. Looked up from germline, CDR1 is SGHNT and CDR2 is YYREEE (reference sequence). The CDR3 DNA follows: TGTGCCAGCAGCCTCCCGGGACTGACGAACACCGGGGAGCTGTTTTTT. Translated: CASSLPGLTNTGELFF.

The genes are TRBV2 and TRBJ1-2; D not certain. Between the trimmed V and J ends, which lost 2 bases and 7 bases, there was a span of 11 bases. Looked up from germline, CDR1 is SNHLY and CDR2 is FYNNEI. This CDR3 has 13 amino acids. The CDR3 coding sequence is TGTGCCAGCAGTGAACGGGGAACGAGTGGCTACACCTTC. It is translated as CASSERGTSGYTF.

This clone was observed a few times. The V and J genes are TRBV11-3 and TRBJ2-4; the D gene is possibly TRBD2 (5 bases). V was cut by 1 base and J by 7 bases, with 14 bases left in between. CDR3 length: 15 residues. Germline CDR1 and CDR2: SGHNT and YENEEA. CDR3 amino acids: CASSLGRVSGNIQYF. Here the CDR3 DNA reads TGTGCCAGCAGCTTAGGCCGGGTCTCGGGGAACATTCAGTACTTC.

The chain recombines TRBV3-1 (or the pseudogene TRBV3-2) with TRBJ2-5; D unresolved. Trimming left V 1 base short and J 2 bases short, with 11 bases between. Per germline, CDR1 LGHDT and CDR2 YNNKEL (reference sequence). The CDR3 length is 15 residues. The CDR3 coding sequence is TGTGCCAGCAGCCAAGTTTTCAGCGTTCAAGAGACCCAGTACTTC. Protein sequence: CASSQVFSVQETQYF.

This sequence joins TRBV3-1 (or the pseudogene TRBV3-2) and TRBJ2-3, with 7 bases matching TRBD2. The trim removed 0 bases at V and 0 bases at J, leaving 9 bases unmatched. The CDR3 extends over 18 amino acids. CDR1 is LGHDT, CDR2 YNNKEL, per germline (reference sequence). The CDR3 protein is CASSQESPSGASTDTQYF. CDR3 in DNA: TGTGCCAGCAGCCAAGAATCTCCTAGCGGTGCTAGCACAGATACGCAGTATTTT.

This rearrangement joins TRBV5-4 to TRBJ2-5, with no clear D. Germline V lookup: CDR1 SGHNT, CDR2 YYREEE (reference sequence). The V end was cut by 4 bases, the J end by 4 bases, with 11 bases between. This CDR3 region has 13 residues. The CDR3 here is CASSPVLGETQYF. For the CDR3, the DNA is TGTGCCAGCAGCCCCGTACTTGGAGAGACCCAGTACTTC.

As concerns this clone: Within the sample, other DNA sequences also encode this same CDR3. The chain recombines TRBV24-1 with TRBJ2-7; unclear D gene. In germline, CDR1 is KGHDR, CDR2 SFDVKD. V was clipped by 5 bases and J by 2 bases, with 9 bases between them. The length of the CDR3 is 13 residues. CDR3 in DNA: TGTGCCACCAGTGCAACCAGTACCTACGAGCAGTACTTC. Amino acid sequence: CATSATSTYEQYF.

The chain is built from TRBV11-3 and TRBJ2-1; 7 positions match TRBD2. J was trimmed by 16 bases and V by 5 bases; bases with no gene match: 14. Germline assignment: CDR1 SGHNT and CDR2 YENEEA. The CDR3 loop spans 13 amino acids. In DNA, the CDR3 is TGTGCCAGCAGCCCTCCCGATACTAGCGAATTATTCTTC. This sequence encodes CASSPPDTSELFF.

V and J are TRBV4-1 and TRBJ2-7, with TRBD1 matching 10 bases. Germline V CDR1 and CDR2: MGHRA, YSYEKL. This CDR3 region has 15 residues. V lost 1 base to trimming and J lost 4 bases; unmatched junction nucleotides: 4. In DNA form, the CDR3 reads TGCGCCAGCAGCCAAGTTGACAGGGGGCCATACGAGCAGTACTTC. It encodes CASSQVDRGPYEQYF.

The chain carries TRBV2 and TRBJ1-6; 7 bases map to TRBD1. Germline-derived CDR1 and CDR2 are SNHLY and FYNNEI. With 7 bases clipped from V and 9 bases from J, the junction kept 6 bases outside the gene matches. The length of the CDR3 is 13 residues. In nucleotides, the CDR3 is TGTGCCAGCAAGGGGACAGAGTCTTCACCCCTCCACTTT. Translating gives CASKGTESSPLHF.

The chain couples TRBV7-9 to TRBJ2-5, with a tentative D call TRBD1 (6 bases). The CDR3 loop spans 13 amino acids. The V end was cut by 6 bases, the J end by 5 bases, with 13 bases between. Looked up from germline, CDR1 is SEHNR and CDR2 is FQNEAQ (reference sequence). The CDR3 DNA is TGTGCCAGCAGTTCGGACAGAAGGGAGACCCAGTACTTC. Encoded protein: CASSSDRRETQYF. Full variable domain (rest looked up from reference TRBV7-9 and TRBJ2-5): DTGVSQNPRHKITKRGQNVTFRCDPISEHNRLYWYRQTLGQGPEFLTYFQNEAQLEKSRLLSDRFSAERPKGSFSTLEIQRTEQGDSAMYLCASSSDRRETQYFGPGTRLLVL.